This paragraph reports one T cell receptor (beta chain). The protocol was immunoSEQ multiplex PCR, while the TCRdb copy is restricted to in-frame clones and leaves out a portion. The sample has some 220,000 clones, more than 75% seen once. V was clipped by 6 bases and J by 4 bases; unmatched bases: 6. The CDR3 runs 13 residues. CDR1 and CDR2 (germline): SGHTS, YDEGEE. This specimen comes from a study of blood T cell repertoires in COVID-19. Sequenced: peripheral blood. V gene TRBV5-8 combines with J gene TRBJ2-5, with 7 bases matching TRBD1. This clonotype originated in a man aged 50-60 years who had recovered from COVID-19. This CDR3 reads CASTADRVETQYF. The CDR3 nucleotides are TGTGCCAGCACCGCAGACAGGGTAGAGACCCAGTACTTC.